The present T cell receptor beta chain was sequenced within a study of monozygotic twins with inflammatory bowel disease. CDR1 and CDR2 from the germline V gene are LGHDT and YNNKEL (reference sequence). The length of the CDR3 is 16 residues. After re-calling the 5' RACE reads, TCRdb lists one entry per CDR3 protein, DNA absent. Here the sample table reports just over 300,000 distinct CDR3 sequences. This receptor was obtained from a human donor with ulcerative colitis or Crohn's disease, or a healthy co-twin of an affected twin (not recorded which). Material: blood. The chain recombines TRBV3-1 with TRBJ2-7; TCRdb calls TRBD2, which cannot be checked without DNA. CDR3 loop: CASSQVKTSATYEQYF.